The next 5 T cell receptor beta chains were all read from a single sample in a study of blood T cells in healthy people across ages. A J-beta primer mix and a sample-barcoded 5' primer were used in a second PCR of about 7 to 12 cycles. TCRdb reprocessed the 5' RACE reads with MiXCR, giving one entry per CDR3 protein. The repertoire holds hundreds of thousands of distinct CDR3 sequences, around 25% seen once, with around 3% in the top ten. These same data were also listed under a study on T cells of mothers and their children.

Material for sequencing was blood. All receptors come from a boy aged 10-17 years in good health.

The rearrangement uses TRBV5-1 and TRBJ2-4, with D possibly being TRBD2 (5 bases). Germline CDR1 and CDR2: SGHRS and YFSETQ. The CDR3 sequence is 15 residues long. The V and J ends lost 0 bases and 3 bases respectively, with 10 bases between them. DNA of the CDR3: TGCGCCAGCAGCTTGGCTAGCTTGGGCAAAAACATTCAGTACTTC. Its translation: CASSLASLGKNIQYF.

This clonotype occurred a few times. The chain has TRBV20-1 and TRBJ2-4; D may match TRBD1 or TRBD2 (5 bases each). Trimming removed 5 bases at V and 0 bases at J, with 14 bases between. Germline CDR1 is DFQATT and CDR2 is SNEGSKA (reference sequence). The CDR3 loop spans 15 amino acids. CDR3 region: CSAVPTGLAKNIQYF. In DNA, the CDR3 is TGCAGTGCTGTACCCACGGGGCTAGCCAAAAACATTCAGTACTTC.

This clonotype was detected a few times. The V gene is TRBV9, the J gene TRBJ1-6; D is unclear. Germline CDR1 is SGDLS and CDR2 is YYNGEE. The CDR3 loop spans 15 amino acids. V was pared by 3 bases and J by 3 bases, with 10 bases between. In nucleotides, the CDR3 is TGTGCCAGCAGCGCGACACTCGACTATAATTCACCCCTCCACTTT. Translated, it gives CASSATLDYNSPLHF. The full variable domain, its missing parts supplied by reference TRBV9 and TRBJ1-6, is DSGVTQTPKHLITATGQRVTLRCSPRSGDLSVYWYQQSLDQGLQFLIQYYNGEERAKGNILERFSAQQFPDLHSELNLSSLELGDSALYFCASSATLDYNSPLHFGNGTRLTVT.

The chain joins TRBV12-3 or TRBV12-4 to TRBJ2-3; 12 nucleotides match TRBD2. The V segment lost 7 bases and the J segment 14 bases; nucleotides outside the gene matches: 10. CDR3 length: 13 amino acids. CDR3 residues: CASNLLAGGPWYF. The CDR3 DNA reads TGTGCCAGCAATCTTCTAGCGGGGGGGCCCTGGTATTTT.

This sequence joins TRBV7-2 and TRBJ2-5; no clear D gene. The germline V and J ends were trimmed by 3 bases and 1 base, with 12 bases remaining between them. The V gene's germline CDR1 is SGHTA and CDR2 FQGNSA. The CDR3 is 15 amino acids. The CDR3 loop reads CASSFTHWAQETQYF. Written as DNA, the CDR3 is TGTGCCAGCAGCTTCACCCACTGGGCCCAAGAGACCCAGTACTTC.